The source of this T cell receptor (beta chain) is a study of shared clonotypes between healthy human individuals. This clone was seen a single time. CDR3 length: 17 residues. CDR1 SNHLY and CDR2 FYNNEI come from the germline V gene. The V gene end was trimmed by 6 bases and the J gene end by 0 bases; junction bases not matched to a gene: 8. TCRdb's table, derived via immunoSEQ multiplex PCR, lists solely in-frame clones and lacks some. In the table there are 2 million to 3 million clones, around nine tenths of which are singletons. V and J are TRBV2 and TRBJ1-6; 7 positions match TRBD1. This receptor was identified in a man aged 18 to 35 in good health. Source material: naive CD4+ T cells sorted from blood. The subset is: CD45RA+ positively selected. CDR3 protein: CASRADRASSYNSPLHF. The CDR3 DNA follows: TGTGCCAGCAGAGCTGACAGGGCTAGCTCCTATAATTCACCCCTCCACTTT.